This is a list of T cell receptor beta chains from one sample in a study of T-cell memory formation after mild COVID-19. TCRdb used MiXCR to reprocess the 5' RACE reads, holding one entry per CDR3 protein. The sample shows more than 250,000 distinct CDR3 sequences, around 17% of them seen only once. The specimen sequenced was PBMCs or a T cell subset sorted from them (not recorded which). The origin of the receptors is a man younger than 30 who had mild COVID-19 (a few samples of this study predate the infection). Cell type and time point are not known. Each CDR3 is given with its conserved first and last residue. A D gene is named only where the DNA matches it firmly. Clone size appears in some rows only: once, few, many, or a class for an expanded clone.

>NA|12|many|TRBJ2-3|TRBV20-1
TGCAGTGCTAGGACCGGGGCCGATACGCAGTATTTT
CSARTGADTQYF
>NA|14|few|TRBJ2-1|TRBV5-4
TGTGCCAGCAGCTTGTGGGGGCCTTACAATGAGCAGTTCTTC
CASSLWGPYNEQFF
>TRBD2|16|NA|TRBJ2-3|TRBV7-2
TGTGCCACCGGGGTTGCAGCGGGGGTTTACACAGATACGCAGTATTTT
CATGVAAGVYTDTQYF
>NA|15|few|TRBJ2-7|TRBV5-1
TGCGCCAGCAGCCCAAGGGACTCCTACTCCTACGAGCAGTACTTC
CASSPRDSYSYEQYF
>TRBD2|14|few|TRBJ2-5|TRBV5-4
TGTGCCAGCAGCCCCATCCCGACTAGCGGCCTCCAGTACTTC
CASSPIPTSGLQYF
>TRBD2|15|NA|TRBJ2-1|TRBV9
TGTGCCAGCAGCAGTAGCGGGGGTTTCTACAATGAGCAGTTCTTC
CASSSSGGFYNEQFF
>NA|14|many|TRBJ1-6|TRBV7-2
TGTGCCAGCAGCTTGACCGGGGGTAGATCACCCCTCCACTTT
CASSLTGGRSPLHF
>TRBD1|14|few|TRBJ2-7|TRBV5-5
TGTGCCAGCAGCTTGTTCAGGGGGCCCAGCGAGCAGTACTTC
CASSLFRGPSEQYF
>NA|16|NA|TRBJ2-1|TRBV7-2
TGTGCCAGCAGCTTCCTCGGGGGGCCAGCAGACTCGTCTCGGTTCTTC
CASSFLGGPADSSRFF
>NA|13|few|TRBJ2-3|TRBV7-2
TGTGCCAGCAGCCGGGTGATGGCAGATACGCAGTATTTT
CASSRVMADTQYF
>NA|17|few|TRBJ1-5|TRBV28
TGTGCCAGCAGTTTGGGTGATGTATCGGATAGCAATCAGCCCCAGCATTTT
CASSLGDVSDSNQPQHF
>NA|13|NA|TRBJ2-7|TRBV12-3/TRBV12-4
TGTGCCAGCAGTTTTACGGTCCCCTACGAGCAGTACTTC
CASSFTVPYEQYF
>NA|14|NA|TRBJ2-1|TRBV2
TGTGCCAGCAGTGAAGGTTCCTGGGACAATGAGCAGTTCTTC
CASSEGSWDNEQFF
>NA|13|few|TRBJ1-5|TRBV4-1
TGCGCCAGCAGCGGGCTTGGGTTTAAGCCCCAGCATTTT
CASSGLGFKPQHF
>NA|12|many|TRBJ2-5|TRBV6-2/TRBV6-3
TGTGCCAGCAGTTCGATAGCGGAGACCCAGTACTTC
CASSSIAETQYF
>NA|13|many|TRBJ1-2|TRBV29-1
TGCAGCGTTGAAGATCTGACCAGGGGCGGCTACACCTTC
CSVEDLTRGGYTF
>NA|15|few|TRBJ1-5|TRBV5-1
TGCGCCAGCAGCTTGCAAGGGGAGAGCAATCAGCCCCAGCATTTT
CASSLQGESNQPQHF
>NA|15|NA|TRBJ1-5|TRBV20-1
TGCAGTGCCGACGACCGGGACAATTTAAATCAGCCCCAGCATTTT
CSADDRDNLNQPQHF
>NA|14|few|TRBJ2-5|TRBV5-1
TGCGCCAGCAGCTACGGACGGGGGCAAGAGACCCAGTACTTC
CASSYGRGQETQYF
>NA|12|few|TRBJ2-3|TRBV7-2
TGTGCCAGCAGCCCACCCTTGGGTACGCAGTATTTT
CASSPPLGTQYF
>NA|16|many|TRBJ2-1|TRBV5-1
TGCGCCAGCAGCTCCGGGTGGGACGTCGGGATCAATGAGCAGTTCTTC
CASSSGWDVGINEQFF
>TRBD1|15|NA|TRBJ1-5|TRBV5-1
TGCGCCAGCAGCTACTCCGGGACAGGGGATCAGCCCCAGCATTTT
CASSYSGTGDQPQHF
>NA|15|few|TRBJ1-1|TRBV7-2
TGTGCCAGCAGCTTAGCGGGAGGGGCGCCCACTGAAGCTTTCTTT
CASSLAGGAPTEAFF
>NA|13|NA|TRBJ1-4|TRBV4-1
TGCGCCAGCAGCCCGGTGAGGGGCGAAAAACTGTTTTTT
CASSPVRGEKLFF
>NA|14|NA|TRBJ2-3|TRBV12-3/TRBV12-4
TGTGCCAGCAGTAATCAAGGGGTGTCGTCTACGCAGTATTTT
CASSNQGVSSTQYF
>NA|16|NA|TRBJ1-2|TRBV19
TGTGCCACTGTAACAGGGTCTGTTGAGCCGGCCTATGGCTACACCTTC
CATVTGSVEPAYGYTF
>NA|13|few|TRBJ2-2|TRBV7-9
TGTGCCAGCAGCCCTATCCTGACCGGGGAGCTGTTTTTT
CASSPILTGELFF